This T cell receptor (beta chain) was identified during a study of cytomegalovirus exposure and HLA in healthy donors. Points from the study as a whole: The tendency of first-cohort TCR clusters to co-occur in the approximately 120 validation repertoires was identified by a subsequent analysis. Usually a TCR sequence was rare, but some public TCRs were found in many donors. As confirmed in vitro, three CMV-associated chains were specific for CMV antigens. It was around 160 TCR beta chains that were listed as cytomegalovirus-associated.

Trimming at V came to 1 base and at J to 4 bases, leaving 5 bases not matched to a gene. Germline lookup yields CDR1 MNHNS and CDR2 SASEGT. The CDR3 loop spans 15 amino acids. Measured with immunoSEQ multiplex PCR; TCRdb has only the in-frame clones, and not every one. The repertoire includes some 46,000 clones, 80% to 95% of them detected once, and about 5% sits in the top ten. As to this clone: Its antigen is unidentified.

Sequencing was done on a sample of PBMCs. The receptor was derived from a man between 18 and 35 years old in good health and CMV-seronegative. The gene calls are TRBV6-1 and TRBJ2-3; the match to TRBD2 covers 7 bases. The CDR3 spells CASSEGGGGADTQYF. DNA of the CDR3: TGTGCCAGCAGTGAAGGTGGGGGAGGGGCAGATACGCAGTATTTT.